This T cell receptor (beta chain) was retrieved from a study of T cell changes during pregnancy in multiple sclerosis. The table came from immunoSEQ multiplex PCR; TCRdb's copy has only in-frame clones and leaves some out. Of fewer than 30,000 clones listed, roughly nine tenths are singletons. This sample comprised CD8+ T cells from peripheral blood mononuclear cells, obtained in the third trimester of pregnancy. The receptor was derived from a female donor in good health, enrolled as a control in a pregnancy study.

CDR3 protein: CASSPRDFHNEQFF. The CDR3 bases are TGTGCCAGCAGTCCACGGGACTTCCACAATGAGCAGTTCTTC. The chain links TRBV27 to TRBJ2-1; a weak D match, TRBD2 (6 bases). Germline lookup yields CDR1 MNHEY and CDR2 SMNVEV (reference sequence). The length of the CDR3 is 14 residues. Trimming left V 5 bases short and J 5 bases short, with 13 bases between.